The rows below give T cell receptor beta chains drawn from one sample of a study of technical replicates of blood from a handful of donors. Here immunoSEQ multiplex PCR was the method, and the copy in TCRdb shows in-frame clones only, minus some. The sample shows about 93,000 clones, approximately 95% of them seen only once. Material: T cells isolated from PBMCs. The receptors stem from a human donor in good health. The CDR3 runs from the conserved cysteine through the conserved F or W. The D gene is left open where the match is weak. Size is omitted from some rows. Given values are once, few, many or a class for expanded clones.

cdr3_length j_call d_call v_call clone_size cdr3_nt cdr3_aa
14 TRBJ1-2 . TRBV28 . TGTGCCAGCAGCATACTCGGTGCTAACTATGGCTACACCTTC CASSILGANYGYTF
13 TRBJ1-2 TRBD1 TRBV29-1 once TGCAGCGTTCCGACAGGGAACAACTATGGCTACACCTTC CSVPTGNNYGYTF
18 TRBJ2-3 . TRBV11-2 . TGTGCCAGCAGCTTAGATCGAACGGGGGGCTTTCGGACAGATACGCAGTATTTT CASSLDRTGGFRTDTQYF
13 TRBJ1-2 . TRBV10-2 . TGCGCCAGTGGGGACACCAAAATCTATGGCTACACCTTC CASGDTKIYGYTF
15 TRBJ1-1 . TRBV7-3 once TGTGCCAGCAGCTTTACGCTCGACAGTACCAATGAAGCTTTCTTT CASSFTLDSTNEAFF
13 TRBJ2-7 . TRBV10-3 . TGTGCCATCAGTGCCGCGGGCAAATACGAGCAGTACTTC CAISAAGKYEQYF
13 TRBJ1-5 . TRBV28 . TGTGCCAGCAGATCACAGGGTAATCAGCCCCAGCATTTT CASRSQGNQPQHF
16 TRBJ2-2 TRBD2 TRBV5-1 . TGCGCCAGCACCCACGGGGCTAGCGGGGTTACCGGGGAGCTGTTTTTT CASTHGASGVTGELFF
14 TRBJ1-2 TRBD1 TRBV19 . TGTGCCAGTAGTATAGACAGGGGGTTAAATGGCTACACCTTC CASSIDRGLNGYTF
12 TRBJ1-5 TRBD1 TRBV10-2 . TGCGCCAGCCGGACAGGGGAACAGCCCCAGCATTTT CASRTGEQPQHF
16 TRBJ2-3 TRBD1 TRBV4-1 . TGCGCCAGCAGCCAAGGGGACAGAGTAAGCACAGATACGCAGTATTTT CASSQGDRVSTDTQYF
15 TRBJ2-2 . TRBV5-1 . TGCGCCAGCACGCGAACACGGCAGGGGACCGGGGAGCTGTTTTTT CASTRTRQGTGELFF
14 TRBJ2-7 TRBD1 TRBV7-2 . TGTGCCAGCAGCTTCGGGACAGGGGCCTACGAGCAGTACTTC CASSFGTGAYEQYF
17 TRBJ2-3 TRBD2 TRBV18 . TGTGCCAGCTCACCACGAAAGACTAGCGGGGGCACAGATACGCAGTATTTT CASSPRKTSGGTDTQYF
14 TRBJ2-7 . TRBV6-5 . TGTGCCAGTAGTGACTTCAGGGGGGACTACGAGCAGTACTTC CASSDFRGDYEQYF
14 TRBJ2-7 . TRBV28 . TGTGCCAGCAGTTTAGGAGCTTTCTCCTACGAGCAGTACTTC CASSLGAFSYEQYF
15 TRBJ1-2 TRBD1 TRBV7-9 . TGTGCCAGCAGCTTAGTAGGACAGGGTGCCTATGGCTACACCTTC CASSLVGQGAYGYTF
14 TRBJ2-1 . TRBV4-1 . TGCGCCAGCAGCCAAGAAGGCAGGGGCAATGAGCAGTTCTTC CASSQEGRGNEQFF
15 TRBJ2-1 TRBD2 TRBV27 . TGTGCCAGCAGTTTAGCGGCTAGCGGTTACAATGAGCAGTTCTTC CASSLAASGYNEQFF
13 TRBJ2-1 . TRBV29-1 . TGCAGCGTTGAACAGGGTTCGGGGGATGAGCAGTTCTTC CSVEQGSGDEQFF
15 TRBJ1-1 TRBD1 TRBV27 . TGTGCCAGCAGTTTCCGGACAGGGAGGAACACTGAAGCTTTCTTT CASSFRTGRNTEAFF
15 TRBJ2-5 TRBD2 TRBV27 . TGTGCCAGCTGGGGGAGCGGGAGGGCCGAGGAGACCCAGTACTTC CASWGSGRAEETQYF
18 TRBJ2-5 TRBD2 TRBV7-9 . TGTGCCAGCAGCTCTAGCCCATCAGCGGGAGGGCCGCAAGAGACCCAGTACTTC CASSSSPSAGGPQETQYF
15 TRBJ1-5 . TRBV5-1 . TGCGCCAGCAGCTTGGAGACAGGCCGCGGTGAGCCCCAGCATTTT CASSLETGRGEPQHF
12 TRBJ1-3 . TRBV4-1 . TGCGCCAGCAGCCAACACCAGGGGTCCATATATTTT CASSQHQGSIYF
14 TRBJ2-7 TRBD1 TRBV5-1 . TGCGCCAGCAGTTCGGACAGGGGAAATAGGAAGCAGTACTTC CASSSDRGNRKQYF
15 TRBJ2-7 TRBD1 TRBV11-2 once TGTGCCAGCAGCTCCGGGACAGGGGCTTCCTACGAGCAGTACTTC CASSSGTGASYEQYF
10 TRBJ1-1 . TRBV29-1 . TGCAGCGTTGCGGTCACTGAAGCTTTCTTT CSVAVTEAFF
13 TRBJ2-1 TRBD2 TRBV30 . TGTGCCTGGAGTAGCGGGGGGGCCAATGAGCAGTTCTTC CAWSSGGANEQFF
19 TRBJ2-6 TRBD1 TRBV28 . TGTGCCAGCAGTGAGAGGGGACAGGGCAAGATTTTAGGGGCCAACGTCCTGACTTTC CASSERGQGKILGANVLTF
12 TRBJ2-7 . TRBV21-1 once TGTGCCAGCAGCAGGACAGGGTACGAGCAGTACTTC CASSRTGYEQYF
13 TRBJ1-2 TRBD1 TRBV30 . TGTGCCTGGAGTCTGGGACAGACCTATGGCTACACCTTC CAWSLGQTYGYTF
15 TRBJ2-1 . TRBV5-1 . TGCGCCAGCAGCTTGGCCCAACAGGCGCACAATGAGCAGTTCTTC CASSLAQQAHNEQFF